A selection of T cell receptor beta chains follows, all from one sample in a study of breast tumors, draining lymph nodes, adjacent tissues. TCRdb processed the multiplex PCR reads anew with MiXCR; each CDR3 protein has one entry. Here the sample spans 14,000 to 15,000 distinct CDR3 sequences, more than 45% being singletons. Sample: tumor-adjacent breast tissue. The source is a female donor with breast cancer. Some clones in this sample may be carry-over from other donors' samples. Each CDR3 is given with its conserved first and last residue. D genes are given only for firm matches. Clone size is stated in some rows and not others, as once, few, many or a class when expanded.

clone_size j_call d_call v_call cdr3_nt cdr3_aa
many TRBJ1-1 TRBD1 TRBV6-6 TGTGCCAGCACCCCGACAGGGTTGAACACTGAAGCTTTCTTT CASTPTGLNTEAFF
few TRBJ2-1 NA TRBV4-2 TGTACCAGCAGCCAAGATGGAGCGGAGGGGCTGGGTGAGCAGTTCTTC CTSSQDGAEGLGEQFF
many TRBJ1-3 NA TRBV11-2 TGTGCCAGCAGCCTCGAACCGGGAAACACCATATATTTT CASSLEPGNTIYF
many TRBJ1-3 NA TRBV12-3/TRBV12-4 TGTGCCAGCAGTTTATCCGGGGGAGGGTCTGGAAACACCATATATTTT CASSLSGGGSGNTIYF
NA TRBJ2-1 NA TRBV29-1 TGCAGCGTTGAAGTGGAGTACAATGAGCAGTTCTTC CSVEVEYNEQFF
NA TRBJ2-5 NA TRBV5-5 TGTGCCAGCAGCTTGGCAGGGGGGAACAACCAAGAGACCCAGTACTTC CASSLAGGNNQETQYF
NA TRBJ2-7 NA TRBV7-2 TGTGCCAGCAGCACGAGGGTGTCCTACGAGCAGTACTTC CASSTRVSYEQYF
NA TRBJ1-1 NA TRBV12-3/TRBV12-4 TGTGCCAGCAGCACGGAAACAGGGTTGGGCGCTGAAGCTTTCTTT CASSTETGLGAEAFF
many TRBJ2-3 NA TRBV2 TGTGCCAGCAGTGTAGAAGGTGAAACGCGTAGACTGAGCACAGATACGCAGTATTTT CASSVEGETRRLSTDTQYF
medium-sized TRBJ1-2 NA TRBV20-1 TGCAGTGCTGATGACAGGAGCAACTATGGCTACACCTTC CSADDRSNYGYTF
NA TRBJ2-7 NA TRBV7-2 TGTGCCAGCAGAATGGCAGGGAGTTCCTACGAGCAGTACTTC CASRMAGSSYEQYF
NA TRBJ2-7 NA TRBV20-1 TGCAGTGCTAAAGCTAGACCCGAGACTTCCTACGAGCAGTACTTC CSAKARPETSYEQYF
NA TRBJ2-7 NA TRBV11-3 NA CASSFYICSAVRGDSPAYEQYF
many TRBJ2-1 TRBD2 TRBV19 TGTGCCGGATTAGCGGGCTTATACAATGAGCAGTTCTTC CAGLAGLYNEQFF
many TRBJ2-4 TRBD1 TRBV7-9 TGTGCCAGCAGCCAGGACAGGGTTGGGAACATTCAGTACTTC CASSQDRVGNIQYF
once TRBJ1-3 NA TRBV6-5 TGTGCCAGCCAGCCTGGAGGCCTCTCTGGAAACACCATATATTTT CASQPGGLSGNTIYF
many TRBJ1-5 NA TRBV19 TGTGCCAGTAGTATGCTAAATCAGCCCCAGCATTTT CASSMLNQPQHF
NA TRBJ1-3 NA TRBV15 TGTGCCACCAGCAATGAAAACACCATATATTTT CATSNENTIYF
NA TRBJ2-7 TRBD1 TRBV25-1 TGTGCCAGCAGCCACCGGGACAGGGGGTTTTTCAACGAGCAGTACTTC CASSHRDRGFFNEQYF
NA TRBJ2-1 NA TRBV9 TGTGCCAGCAGCTCCTCGGGGTATGAGCAGTTCTTC CASSSSGYEQFF
NA TRBJ2-1 TRBD1 TRBV6-6 TGTGCCAGCAATTCCGGGACAGGGAGACCAAAGCAGTTCTTC CASNSGTGRPKQFF
NA TRBJ1-4 TRBD1 TRBV29-1 TGCAGCGTCAGGGACAGGGGAGGCACTGAAAAACTGTTTTTT CSVRDRGGTEKLFF
NA TRBJ1-6 TRBD1 TRBV5-6 TGTGCCAGCAGCTCAGACAGGGGGCGCGCCTATAATTCACCCCTCCACTTT CASSSDRGRAYNSPLHF
NA TRBJ2-5 TRBD1 TRBV7-2 TGTGCCAGCAGCTTAAACAGGGGAGAGACCCAGTACTTC CASSLNRGETQYF
NA TRBJ1-2 NA TRBV5-5 TGTGCCAGCAGCCACGTTTCCCCGGGCTACTATGGCTACACCTTC CASSHVSPGYYGYTF
many TRBJ2-7 TRBD2 TRBV6-6 TGTGCCAGCAGTCACGGTAGCGGGAGCAACGAGCAGTACTTC CASSHGSGSNEQYF
few TRBJ2-7 NA TRBV2 TGTGCCAGCAGCGCGTCCTACGAGCAGTACTTC CASSASYEQYF
NA TRBJ1-2 NA TRBV25-1 TGTGCCAGCAGTGATTCAGGGTGGAGGGGCTACACCTTC CASSDSGWRGYTF
NA TRBJ2-7 NA TRBV7-2 TGTGCCAGCAGGCGAGGATTAGTGGGGGACGGGCAGTACTTT CASRRGLVGDGQYF
many TRBJ2-1 TRBD2 TRBV25-1 TGTGCCAGCAGTCCTAGCGGGAGATCGGATGAGCAGTTCTTC CASSPSGRSDEQFF
NA TRBJ1-2 NA TRBV12-3/TRBV12-4 TGTGCCAGCAGCCCAACAGGCTCGAACTATGGCTACACCTTC CASSPTGSNYGYTF
medium-sized TRBJ2-7 NA TRBV7-8 TGTGCCAGCAGCTTAGCGGTTTCCGGGAGTTCGCGGGATTACGAGCAGTACTTC CASSLAVSGSSRDYEQYF
many TRBJ1-3 TRBD1 TRBV6-5 TGTGCCAGCAGTCGACAGGGTAGGAGTGGAAACACCATATATTTT CASSRQGRSGNTIYF
medium-sized TRBJ2-3 TRBD2 TRBV11-2 TGTGCCAGCAGGCACGGAGTAGCGGGAGTAACAGATACGCAGTATTTT CASRHGVAGVTDTQYF
many TRBJ1-2 NA TRBV6-5 TGTGCCAGCAGTTACTCTGCCAGGGTGGTCTATGGCTACACCTTC CASSYSARVVYGYTF
few TRBJ1-5 NA TRBV7-3 TGTGCCAGCAGCTGCCGACAGGAAGGTTTT CASSCRQEGF
many TRBJ2-7 NA TRBV5-1 TGCGCCAGCAGCTTTTCACAGGGAGTGGGCGAGCAGTACTTC CASSFSQGVGEQYF
NA TRBJ2-7 NA TRBV7-8 TGTGCCAGCAGCTTCCGCCGCAACTCCTACGAGCAGTACTTC CASSFRRNSYEQYF
NA TRBJ2-7 TRBD2 TRBV12-3/TRBV12-4 TGTGCCAGCAGACCCGGGACTAGCGGGGCCTACGAGCAGTACTTC CASRPGTSGAYEQYF
NA TRBJ2-5 NA TRBV15 TGTGCCACCACCTCCTTCGGGCAGTTCCTTGAGACCCAGTACTTC CATTSFGQFLETQYF
NA TRBJ2-7 NA TRBV10-3 TGTGCCATCGGAGGAGACAGTTCCTACGAGCAGTACTTC CAIGGDSSYEQYF
NA TRBJ1-5 NA TRBV11-2 TGTGCCAGCAGCGCACAGGGCAATCAGCCCCAGCATTTT CASSAQGNQPQHF